This T cell receptor beta chain was sequenced in a study of early T cells in non-severe SARS-CoV-2 infection. This clonotype has ten or more counts. Researchers tagged individual cDNA molecules with unique molecular identifiers. TCRdb itself ran the 5' RACE reads through MiXCR, one entry per CDR3 protein. The sample records about 64,000 distinct CDR3 sequences, 7% to 10% being singletons. The receptor was isolated from an adult who was a healthcare worker with PCR-confirmed SARS-CoV-2 infection or an uninfected control (not recorded which). Here the sequenced sample was whole blood, taken at baseline.

The chain's CDR3 is CSASDRPSYEQYF. The CDR3 nucleotides read TGCAGTGCTAGTGACCGGCCCTCCTACGAGCAGTACTTC. This chain connects TRBV20-1 to TRBJ2-7; unclear D gene. Trimming left V 3 bases short and J 0 bases short, with 9 bases between. Germline CDR1 is DFQATT and CDR2 is SNEGSKA (reference sequence). CDR3 size: 13 residues.